This T cell receptor (beta chain) is from a study of blood T cells in healthy people across ages. The authors ran a second PCR of 7 to 11 cycles using a sample-barcoded 5' primer and a J-beta primer mix. TCRdb fed the 5' RACE reads into MiXCR, producing one record per CDR3 protein. The sample gives 750,000 or so distinct CDR3 sequences, 25% of which show up once; around 9.2% is in the top ten. Study-level findings and limits: Unsorted PBMCs blocked a conclusive comparison of naive and antigen-experienced cells.

There are 16 residues in the CDR3. The J segment lost 4 bases and the V segment lost 6 bases, leaving 6 bases of the junction unmatched. Germline CDR1 and CDR2: SEHNR and FQNEAQ (reference sequence). This clonotype has a handful of counts. The antigen is undetermined. In addition, the sample was reused for a study of T cells of mothers and their children.

This TCR came from a boy aged 5 to 17 in good health. Sequencing was performed on blood. The chain uses TRBV7-9 and TRBJ2-1, with 13 nucleotides matching TRBD2. For the CDR3, the DNA is TGTGCCAGCAGTGACTCGGGACTAGCGGGATACAATGAGCAGTTCTTC. Amino acids: CASSDSGLAGYNEQFF.